The rows below give T cell receptor beta chains drawn from one sample of a study of vaccination and CD4 T cells after COVID-19. Antigen specificity for these receptors is unknown. Via MiXCR, TCRdb re-called the PCR reads, giving one row per CDR3 protein. The data hold roughly 14,000 distinct CDR3 sequences, with just under 65% observed a single time. Sample: CD4+ T cells from blood, cultured in vitro. The receptors were gathered from a human donor who had recovered from COVID-19. Each CDR3 is given with its conserved first and last residue. A D gene is named only where the DNA matches it firmly. Rows give clone size only sometimes, using once, few, many, or a class for an expanded clone.

TRBD2	-	TRBV20-1	TRBJ2-1	TGCAGTGCCGGGACTAGCGGGAGGCGTGAGCAGTTCTTC	CSAGTSGRREQFF
TRBD1	-	TRBV29-1	TRBJ2-7	TGCAGCGTTGACGTACAGGGGCCACCCTACGAGCAGTACTTC	CSVDVQGPPYEQYF
TRBD2	-	TRBV5-4	TRBJ2-1	TGTGCCAGCAGCTCCCCAAGCGGGGGCTCCTACAATGAGCAGTTCTTC	CASSSPSGGSYNEQFF
TRBD2	-	TRBV10-1	TRBJ2-5	TGCGCCAGCAGTGAGTCGATAGCGGGTTCTCAAGAGACCCAGTACTTC	CASSESIAGSQETQYF
TRBD1	-	TRBV5-1	TRBJ2-7	TGCGCCAGCAGCTTGGAGGGTGGGACAGCCCCCTACGAGCAGTACTTC	CASSLEGGTAPYEQYF
TRBD1	-	TRBV6-2/TRBV6-3	TRBJ2-3	TGTGCCAGCAGTTCCTGGACAGGGGGCACAGATACGCAGTATTTT	CASSSWTGGTDTQYF
-	-	TRBV12-3/TRBV12-4	TRBJ1-1	TGTGCCAGCAGCCCCCCTAGAGGGATGAACACTGAAGCTTTCTTT	CASSPPRGMNTEAFF
-	-	TRBV18	TRBJ1-2	TGTGCCAGCTCACCACCCTCCAGGGAGGGAGGCTACACCTTC	CASSPPSREGGYTF
-	few	TRBV5-5	TRBJ1-5	TGTGCCAGCAGCTTGGCGGTCTTGAGCAATCAGCCCCAGCATTTT	CASSLAVLSNQPQHF
TRBD2	-	TRBV6-1	TRBJ2-7	TGTGCCAGCACGTGGGCGGGAGGCCGGGAGGAGCAGTACTTC	CASTWAGGREEQYF
-	-	TRBV9	TRBJ1-1	TGTGCCAGCAGCGTAGACCCCCAGGGTAGCACTGAAGCTTTCTTT	CASSVDPQGSTEAFF
TRBD2	-	TRBV7-3	TRBJ2-1	TGTGCCAGCAGCCCTGGACTAGCGGGAGACGGTGAGCAGTTCTTC	CASSPGLAGDGEQFF
TRBD1	-	TRBV19	TRBJ1-1	TGTGCCAGTAGTACTGGACAGGGGAACACTGAAGCTTTCTTT	CASSTGQGNTEAFF
-	few	TRBV24-1	TRBJ1-1	TGTGCCACCAGGGGGTCCGGGGTTTTGAACACTGAAGCTTTCTTT	CATRGSGVLNTEAFF
-	once	TRBV30	TRBJ1-5	TGTGCCTGGAGTCTAGGAGTAAGCAATCAGCCCCAGCATTTT	CAWSLGVSNQPQHF
-	-	TRBV5-5	TRBJ1-4	TGTGCCAGCAGCTTCAGCGTTCAACGGGAAAAACTGTTTTTT	CASSFSVQREKLFF
-	few	TRBV11-3	TRBJ1-5	TGTGCCAGCAGCCCCGACGGGAATCAGCCCCAGCATTTT	CASSPDGNQPQHF
TRBD1	few	TRBV9	TRBJ1-1	TGTGCCAGCGGACAGGGACCCTCAAACACTGAAGCTTTCTTT	CASGQGPSNTEAFF
TRBD2	-	TRBV29-1	TRBJ2-2	TGCAGCGTTGGACGGGAGGGCCTGACCGGGGAGCTGTTTTTT	CSVGREGLTGELFF
TRBD1	-	TRBV27	TRBJ1-2	TGTGCCAGCAGTCCGCGGACAGGGGACGGCTACACCTTC	CASSPRTGDGYTF
-	-	TRBV5-1	TRBJ1-1	TGCGCCAGCAGGGCTGGCGGGCAGCTTGAAGCTTTCTTT	CASRAGGQLEAFF
-	-	TRBV10-3	TRBJ2-3	TGTGCCATCAGTGGTAAATTAACTAGCACAGATACGCAGTATTTT	CAISGKLTSTDTQYF
TRBD2	-	TRBV6-1	TRBJ2-1	TGTGCCAGCAGTCCCGGGACTAGCGGGAGAAATGAGCAGTTCTTC	CASSPGTSGRNEQFF
-	few	TRBV19	TRBJ1-2	TGTGCCAGTACCACGGGCCTGCGGACAGAGTATTATGGCTACACCTTC	CASTTGLRTEYYGYTF
-	-	TRBV20-1	TRBJ2-7	TGCAGTGCTAGCTCCCCGGGGGCATACGAGCAGTACTTC	CSASSPGAYEQYF
TRBD1	few	TRBV7-2	TRBJ2-5	TGTGCCAGCAGCTCCGACAGGGGCCAAGAGACCCAGTACTTC	CASSSDRGQETQYF
-	-	TRBV20-1	TRBJ2-1	TGCAGTGCTAGAGATCCCCTCGCGGTTTACAATGAGCAGTTCTTC	CSARDPLAVYNEQFF
TRBD2	-	TRBV5-1	TRBJ2-7	TGCGCCAGCAGCCCTAGCGGGGTCTACGAGCAGTACTTC	CASSPSGVYEQYF